These T cell receptor beta chains were read from a single sample in a study of OX40 agonist ivuxolimab in advanced cancers. The assay was immunoSEQ multiplex PCR, and TCRdb's table has in-frame clones only and misses some. The sample has about 26,000 clones; roughly 90% are singletons. The material sequenced was CD4+ or CD8+ T cells sorted from blood, taken in a trial of the OX40 agonist ivuxolimab. These receptors all stem from an adult with an advanced solid tumor such as melanoma, head and neck, liver or kidney cancer. CDR3s include the opening cysteine and the closing phenylalanine or tryptophan. Each record gives: clone size, V gene, J gene, D gene, CDR3 DNA, CDR3 protein. D genes are given only for firm matches. Size values are once, few and many counts, or a class for expanded clones, and some rows have none.

>-|TRBV4-2|TRBJ2-1|-
TGTGCCAGCAGCCCACCAGGTAATGAGCAGTTCTTC
CASSPPGNEQFF
>-|TRBV4-2|TRBJ2-3|-
TGTGCCAGCAGCCAAGTCCTCGCCGGACAGCTGGCAGATACGCAGTATTTT
CASSQVLAGQLADTQYF
>-|TRBV14|TRBJ2-7|TRBD1
TGTGCCAGCAGCCAAGGTGGACAGGGGAGTACCTACGAGCAGTACTTC
CASSQGGQGSTYEQYF
>-|TRBV11-2|TRBJ1-2|-
TGTGCCAGCAGCGCCCATACAGGGACCTCTAACTATGGCTACACCTTC
CASSAHTGTSNYGYTF
>once|TRBV27|TRBJ2-1|TRBD1
TGTGCCAGCAGTAAACGACAGGGTGTATACAATGAGCAGTTCTTC
CASSKRQGVYNEQFF
>-|TRBV9|TRBJ2-3|-
TGTGCCAGCAGCGCCAGCGGGCAAGGGGGTACGCAGTATTTT
CASSASGQGGTQYF
>-|TRBV5-1|TRBJ2-6|-
TGCGCCAGCAGCTTGGTCTGGATATCTGGTGCCAACGTCCTGACTTTC
CASSLVWISGANVLTF
>-|TRBV14|TRBJ2-7|TRBD2
TGTGCCAGCAGCCAAGATAAGGGACTACCCTCTTTGGGCGAGCAGTACTTC
CASSQDKGLPSLGEQYF
>-|TRBV19|TRBJ1-5|-
TGTGCCAGCCGGGGCTTAATCAATGAGCCCCAGCATTTT
CASRGLINEPQHF
>once|TRBV6-5|TRBJ2-3|-
TGTGCCAGCAGTTACGGTAGAGTCCCAGGGGATACGCAGTATTTT
CASSYGRVPGDTQYF
>few|TRBV5-6|TRBJ2-7|TRBD1
TGTGCCAGCAGCTTTTTGAACAGGGGTTACGAGCAGTACTTC
CASSFLNRGYEQYF
>-|TRBV27|TRBJ2-5|-
TGTGCCAGCAGTTTCCCTGGACCTGAGCTGTACTTC
CASSFPGPELYF
>-|TRBV5-6|TRBJ1-1|-
TGTGCCAGCAGCTGGGGGCTGGGAACTGAAGCTTTCTTT
CASSWGLGTEAFF
>-|TRBV30|TRBJ2-7|TRBD1
TGTGCCTTCGACAGGGAAAACGAGCAGTACTTC
CAFDRENEQYF
>-|TRBV28|TRBJ2-7|-
TGTGCCGGTTCCCCGGGACACCAATCCTACGAGCAGTACTTC
CAGSPGHQSYEQYF
>-|TRBV9|TRBJ2-7|TRBD2
TGTGCCAGCAGCGTAGGACTAGCGGTTCGTCCCGAGCAGTACTTC
CASSVGLAVRPEQYF
>-|TRBV9|TRBJ2-2|TRBD1
TGTGCCAGCAGCTCACGGACAGGGGGCCTTACCGGGGAGCTGTTTTTT
CASSSRTGGLTGELFF